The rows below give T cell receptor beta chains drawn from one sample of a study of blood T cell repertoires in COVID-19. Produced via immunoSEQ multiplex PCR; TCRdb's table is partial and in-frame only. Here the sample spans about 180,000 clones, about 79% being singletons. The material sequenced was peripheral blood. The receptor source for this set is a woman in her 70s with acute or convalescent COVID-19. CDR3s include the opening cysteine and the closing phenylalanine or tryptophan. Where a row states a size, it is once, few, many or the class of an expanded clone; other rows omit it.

CDR3: CASSPQSSAFGYTF
length: 14
size: many
J: TRBJ1-2
V: TRBV4-2

CDR3: CASSFHKTGATPSDEKLFF
length: 19
size: -
J: TRBJ1-4
V: TRBV27

CDR3: CASRRTSGRGNTDTQYF
length: 17
size: -
J: TRBJ2-3
V: TRBV5-4

CDR3: CASSDPRTGGNTDTQYF
length: 17
size: few
J: TRBJ2-3
V: TRBV10-1

CDR3: CASSGGTSGMQETQYF
length: 16
size: -
J: TRBJ2-5
V: TRBV5-4

CDR3: CASPAPPGTSGRNNEQFF
length: 18
size: -
J: TRBJ2-1
V: TRBV5-8

CDR3: CASSLLLGSNQPQHF
length: 15
size: once
J: TRBJ1-5
V: TRBV4-1

CDR3: CASTTRLAGETDTQYF
length: 16
size: -
J: TRBJ2-3
V: TRBV19

CDR3: CASSGAGTGELFF
length: 13
size: -
J: TRBJ2-2
V: TRBV12-3/TRBV12-4

CDR3: CASSLGTEETQYF
length: 13
size: -
J: TRBJ2-5
V: TRBV18

CDR3: CASSQGGAWEKLFF
length: 14
size: -
J: TRBJ1-4
V: TRBV19

CDR3: CASSFWGSDRGQKLFF
length: 16
size: -
J: TRBJ1-4
V: TRBV7-9

CDR3: CASSPSGNGQPQHF
length: 14
size: -
J: TRBJ1-5
V: TRBV18

CDR3: CASSLSAGGITDTQYF
length: 16
size: -
J: TRBJ2-3
V: TRBV5-1

CDR3: CASSLAANTGELFF
length: 14
size: -
J: TRBJ2-2
V: TRBV6-6

CDR3: CASSPPGTVYNEQFF
length: 15
size: -
J: TRBJ2-1
V: TRBV21-1

CDR3: CASSLGQQNSPLHF
length: 14
size: few
J: TRBJ1-6
V: TRBV5-8

CDR3: CASSSTLAGSYNEQFF
length: 16
size: -
J: TRBJ2-1
V: TRBV7-3

CDR3: CATSPGQGTFQPQHF
length: 15
size: once
J: TRBJ1-5
V: TRBV24-1

CDR3: CASKLGGFSYNSPLHF
length: 16
size: once
J: TRBJ1-6
V: TRBV19

CDR3: CSVEDPGQGAPGELFF
length: 16
size: -
J: TRBJ2-2
V: TRBV29-1

CDR3: CASSLGVTQGDEKLFF
length: 16
size: -
J: TRBJ1-4
V: TRBV5-1

CDR3: CASSVVRVNTDTQYF
length: 15
size: -
J: TRBJ2-3
V: TRBV2

CDR3: CASSPSRRQGAGETQYF
length: 17
size: once
J: TRBJ2-5
V: TRBV5-6

CDR3: CASSRGVNTEAFF
length: 13
size: -
J: TRBJ1-1
V: TRBV19

CDR3: CASSPISTGELFF
length: 13
size: -
J: TRBJ2-2
V: TRBV11-2

CDR3: CATSRESGTGEKLFF
length: 15
size: -
J: TRBJ1-4
V: TRBV15

CDR3: CASSIRQGRDEQFF
length: 14
size: once
J: TRBJ2-1
V: TRBV6-2/TRBV6-3

CDR3: CASSLGHQPSTDTQYF
length: 16
size: -
J: TRBJ2-3
V: TRBV5-8

CDR3: CASSPGLAYSYNEQFF
length: 16
size: -
J: TRBJ2-1
V: TRBV5-4

CDR3: CASNLQSAGRYNEQFF
length: 16
size: -
J: TRBJ2-1
V: TRBV5-6

CDR3: CASKRTGVNEKLFF
length: 14
size: -
J: TRBJ1-4
V: TRBV19

CDR3: CASSLLQGSPLHF
length: 13
size: -
J: TRBJ1-6
V: TRBV7-8

CDR3: CASSLNPAGGANTGELFF
length: 18
size: -
J: TRBJ2-2
V: TRBV5-1

CDR3: CASSSRLHSGSYEQYF
length: 16
size: -
J: TRBJ2-7
V: TRBV7-9

CDR3: CASSLMGAANTGELFF
length: 16
size: -
J: TRBJ2-2
V: TRBV7-3

CDR3: CASSKARGLAGEGPQKEQFF
length: 20
size: -
J: TRBJ2-1
V: TRBV21-1

CDR3: CASQTGARTYEQYF
length: 14
size: -
J: TRBJ2-7
V: TRBV18

CDR3: CASSQQGAQSNQPQHF
length: 16
size: -
J: TRBJ1-5
V: TRBV4-1